The present T cell receptor (beta chain) was sequenced within a study of blood T cell repertoires in COVID-19. Study at large: Material from acute and convalescent COVID-19 was sourced from the United States, Italy and Spain.

The assay was immunoSEQ multiplex PCR, and TCRdb's table has in-frame clones only and misses some. This table has roughly 300,000 clones, less than 90% appearing once. This CDR3 has 13 residues. Germline V gene data show CDR1 as SNHLY and CDR2 as FYNNEI. V trimming: 4 bases; J trimming: 11 bases; junction bases outside the gene matches: 8. The rearrangement joins TRBV2 to TRBJ2-7; TRBD2 agrees at 10 bases. Material for sequencing was peripheral blood. The origin of this receptor is a human donor in a cohort sampled during active COVID-19. CDR3 in DNA: TGTGCCAGCAGTGGACGGACTAGCGGAAGAAAGTACTTC. It yields the protein CASSGRTSGRKYF. Drawing the rest from reference TRBV2 and TRBJ2-7, the complete variable domain is EPEVTQTPSHQVTQMGQEVILRCVPISNHLYFYWYRQILGQKVEFLVSFYNNEISEKSEIFDDQFSVERPDGSNFTLKIRSTKLEDSAMYFCASSGRTSGRKYFGPGTRLTVT.